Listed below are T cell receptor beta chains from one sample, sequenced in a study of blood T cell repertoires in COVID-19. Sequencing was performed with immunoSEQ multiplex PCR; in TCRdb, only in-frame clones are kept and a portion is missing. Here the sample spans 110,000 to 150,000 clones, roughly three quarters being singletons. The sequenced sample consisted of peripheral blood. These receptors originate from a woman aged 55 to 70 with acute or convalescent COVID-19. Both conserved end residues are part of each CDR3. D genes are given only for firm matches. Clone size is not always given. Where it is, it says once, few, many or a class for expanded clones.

CDR3aa: CASKLTSGRTNEQFF; CDR3nt: TGTGCCAGTAAACTAACTAGCGGGAGAACCAATGAGCAGTTCTTC; d_gene: TRBD2; abundance: once; v_gene: TRBV19; j_gene: TRBJ2-1
CDR3aa: CASSEAGTVLLDQPQHF; CDR3nt: TGTGCCAGCAGTGAAGCAGGGACAGTCTTACTTGATCAGCCCCAGCATTTT; d_gene: TRBD1; abundance: -; v_gene: TRBV2; j_gene: TRBJ1-5
CDR3aa: CASLLRTGFYGYTF; CDR3nt: TGTGCCAGTTTGCTCCGGACAGGTTTCTATGGCTACACCTTC; d_gene: TRBD1; abundance: few; v_gene: TRBV6-5; j_gene: TRBJ1-2
CDR3aa: CASSFGQGKGSGNTIYF; CDR3nt: TGTGCCAGCAGCTTTGGACAGGGGAAAGGGTCTGGAAACACCATATATTTT; d_gene: TRBD1; abundance: -; v_gene: TRBV9; j_gene: TRBJ1-3
CDR3aa: CASSQEMGSIGDNEQFF; CDR3nt: TGCGCCAGCAGCCAAGAAATGGGTAGCATCGGCGACAATGAGCAGTTCTTC; d_gene: -; abundance: -; v_gene: TRBV4-1; j_gene: TRBJ2-1
CDR3aa: CASSPFFSRDRLYGYTF; CDR3nt: TGTGCCAGTAGCCCGTTCTTTTCACGGGACAGGCTCTATGGCTACACCTTC; d_gene: TRBD1; abundance: -; v_gene: TRBV19; j_gene: TRBJ1-2
CDR3aa: CASKVDDRDNQPQHF; CDR3nt: TGTGCCAGCAAGGTGGACGACAGAGACAATCAGCCCCAGCATTTT; d_gene: -; abundance: -; v_gene: TRBV6-1; j_gene: TRBJ1-5
CDR3aa: CASSPLPRLAGGPYNEQFF; CDR3nt: TGTGCCAGCTCACCCCTTCCGAGACTAGCGGGAGGCCCCTACAATGAGCAGTTCTTC; d_gene: TRBD2; abundance: -; v_gene: TRBV18; j_gene: TRBJ2-1
CDR3aa: CASSLLGQGSGETQYF; CDR3nt: TGTGCCAGCAGCTTGTTGGGACAGGGGTCCGGGGAGACCCAGTACTTC; d_gene: TRBD1; abundance: -; v_gene: TRBV5-4; j_gene: TRBJ2-5
CDR3aa: CASSQIGAGEFF; CDR3nt: TGTGCCAGCAGCCAAATAGGAGCGGGGGAGTTTTTT; d_gene: TRBD2; abundance: -; v_gene: TRBV3-1/TRBV3-2; j_gene: TRBJ2-2
CDR3aa: CASSATSVHEQYF; CDR3nt: TGCGCCAGCAGCGCCACCAGCGTCCACGAGCAGTACTTC; d_gene: -; abundance: -; v_gene: TRBV5-1; j_gene: TRBJ2-7
CDR3aa: CASSLQRGIYEQYF; CDR3nt: TGTGCCAGCAGTTTACAGCGGGGGATCTACGAGCAGTACTTC; d_gene: TRBD2; abundance: once; v_gene: TRBV27; j_gene: TRBJ2-7
CDR3aa: CASSSRLAGEVSHNEQFF; CDR3nt: TGTGCCAGCTCATCCCGACTAGCGGGGGAGGTGTCGCACAATGAGCAGTTCTTC; d_gene: TRBD2; abundance: -; v_gene: TRBV18; j_gene: TRBJ2-1
CDR3aa: CSASRQGQLNQPQHF; CDR3nt: TGCAGTGCTAGTCGACAAGGACAGCTTAATCAGCCCCAGCATTTT; d_gene: -; abundance: -; v_gene: TRBV20-1; j_gene: TRBJ1-5
CDR3aa: CATPPGTGLGGETQYF; CDR3nt: TGTGCCACCCCCCCCGGGACAGGGTTAGGCGGAGAGACCCAGTACTTC; d_gene: TRBD1; abundance: medium-sized; v_gene: TRBV24-1; j_gene: TRBJ2-5
CDR3aa: CASSRTENYGYTF; CDR3nt: TGTGCCAGCAGTCGGACAGAAAACTATGGCTACACCTTC; d_gene: -; abundance: -; v_gene: TRBV6-2/TRBV6-3; j_gene: TRBJ1-2
CDR3aa: CASSDLDRGEAFF; CDR3nt: TGTGCCAGCAGTGATCTCGATCGGGGTGAAGCTTTCTTT; d_gene: -; abundance: once; v_gene: TRBV6-1; j_gene: TRBJ1-1
CDR3aa: CATSGDSGRVNEQFF; CDR3nt: TGTGCCACCAGCGGCGATAGCGGGAGAGTAAATGAGCAGTTCTTC; d_gene: TRBD2; abundance: -; v_gene: TRBV15; j_gene: TRBJ2-1
CDR3aa: CACTDKKNIQYF; CDR3nt: TGTGCCTGCACCGACAAAAAAAACATTCAGTACTTC; d_gene: -; abundance: -; v_gene: TRBV12-3/TRBV12-4; j_gene: TRBJ2-4
CDR3aa: CASSGASGGYEQYF; CDR3nt: TGTGCCAGTAGTGGGGCTAGCGGAGGCTACGAGCAGTACTTC; d_gene: TRBD2; abundance: -; v_gene: TRBV19; j_gene: TRBJ2-7
CDR3aa: CASSLFPRQGDNEQYF; CDR3nt: TGTGCCAGCAGCTTATTCCCTAGACAGGGGGACAACGAGCAGTACTTC; d_gene: TRBD1; abundance: -; v_gene: TRBV7-9; j_gene: TRBJ2-7
CDR3aa: CASSSGAGGYTF; CDR3nt: TGTGCCAGCAGCTCGGGTGCTGGAGGCTACACCTTC; d_gene: -; abundance: -; v_gene: TRBV11-2; j_gene: TRBJ1-2
CDR3aa: CASSNDRVKIEKLFF; CDR3nt: TGTGCCAGCAGTAACGACAGGGTCAAAATTGAAAAACTGTTTTTT; d_gene: TRBD1; abundance: -; v_gene: TRBV28; j_gene: TRBJ1-4
CDR3aa: CASSLRPMEGTTNEKLFF; CDR3nt: TGCGCCAGCAGCCTGAGGCCCATGGAGGGTACAACTAATGAAAAACTGTTTTTT; d_gene: -; abundance: -; v_gene: TRBV4-1; j_gene: TRBJ1-4
CDR3aa: CASSPPGDTDTQYF; CDR3nt: TGTGCCAGCAGCCCGCCAGGGGACACAGATACGCAGTATTTT; d_gene: -; abundance: -; v_gene: TRBV28; j_gene: TRBJ2-3
CDR3aa: CASDRGLEAFF; CDR3nt: TGTGCCAGTGACAGGGGCCTTGAAGCTTTCTTT; d_gene: TRBD1; abundance: -; v_gene: TRBV19; j_gene: TRBJ1-1
CDR3aa: CASSWGQGAYNEQFF; CDR3nt: TGCGCCAGCAGCTGGGGACAGGGGGCTTACAATGAGCAGTTCTTC; d_gene: TRBD1; abundance: -; v_gene: TRBV5-1; j_gene: TRBJ2-1
CDR3aa: CASSWVETGELFF; CDR3nt: TGCGCCAGCAGCTGGGTGGAGACCGGGGAGCTGTTTTTT; d_gene: -; abundance: few; v_gene: TRBV5-1; j_gene: TRBJ2-2
CDR3aa: CASSSYGLAGGNNEQFF; CDR3nt: TGTGCCAGCAGCTCATACGGACTAGCGGGAGGGAACAATGAGCAGTTCTTC; d_gene: TRBD2; abundance: -; v_gene: TRBV7-9; j_gene: TRBJ2-1
CDR3aa: CASSINSPSNEQFF; CDR3nt: TGTGCCAGTAGTATAAACTCCCCTAGCAATGAGCAGTTCTTC; d_gene: -; abundance: -; v_gene: TRBV19; j_gene: TRBJ2-1
CDR3aa: CASSLSRAQPQHF; CDR3nt: TGTGCCAGCAGTCTTTCCAGGGCCCAGCCCCAGCATTTT; d_gene: -; abundance: -; v_gene: TRBV12-3/TRBV12-4; j_gene: TRBJ1-5
CDR3aa: CASSLASDSYNEQFF; CDR3nt: TGTGCCAGCAGCTTAGCGAGTGACTCCTACAATGAGCAGTTCTTC; d_gene: -; abundance: -; v_gene: TRBV5-6; j_gene: TRBJ2-1
CDR3aa: CASSEGGITDTQYF; CDR3nt: TGCGCCAGCAGTGAAGGCGGGATCACAGATACGCAGTATTTT; d_gene: -; abundance: -; v_gene: TRBV10-1; j_gene: TRBJ2-3
CDR3aa: CASSIPPDRGRGQPQHF; CDR3nt: TGTGCCAGTAGCATACCCCCGGACAGGGGTAGAGGTCAGCCCCAGCATTTT; d_gene: TRBD1; abundance: once; v_gene: TRBV19; j_gene: TRBJ1-5
CDR3aa: CAWSQKSPVRDRRRTIYF; CDR3nt: TGTGCCTGGAGTCAAAAATCCCCGGTGCGGGACAGGCGACGGACCATATATTTT; d_gene: TRBD1; abundance: -; v_gene: TRBV30; j_gene: TRBJ1-3
CDR3aa: CASSSPSGTYYNEQFF; CDR3nt: TGTGCCAGTAGTAGCCCTAGCGGGACCTACTACAATGAGCAGTTCTTC; d_gene: TRBD2; abundance: few; v_gene: TRBV19; j_gene: TRBJ2-1
CDR3aa: CASRQGTGYGYTF; CDR3nt: TGTGCCAGCAGACAAGGGACAGGGTATGGCTACACCTTC; d_gene: TRBD1; abundance: -; v_gene: TRBV7-9; j_gene: TRBJ1-2
CDR3aa: CASSPLAGGWGDTQYF; CDR3nt: TGTGCCAGTAGTCCCCTAGCGGGAGGTTGGGGAGATACGCAGTATTTT; d_gene: TRBD2; abundance: -; v_gene: TRBV19; j_gene: TRBJ2-3
CDR3aa: CASSFGQGLYGYTF; CDR3nt: TGTGCCAGCAGTTTTGGACAGGGACTCTATGGCTACACCTTC; d_gene: TRBD1; abundance: -; v_gene: TRBV27; j_gene: TRBJ1-2
CDR3aa: CASSQGASGNIQYF; CDR3nt: TGTGCCAGCAGTCAGGGGGCTAGTGGGAACATTCAGTACTTC; d_gene: TRBD1; abundance: -; v_gene: TRBV6-6; j_gene: TRBJ2-4
CDR3aa: CASSERQGPYNEQFF; CDR3nt: TGTGCCAGCAGCGAGAGACAGGGCCCCTACAATGAGCAGTTCTTC; d_gene: TRBD1; abundance: -; v_gene: TRBV5-6; j_gene: TRBJ2-1
CDR3aa: CASSRGTGGTQYF; CDR3nt: TGTGCCAGCAGCCGAGGGACAGGAGGGACCCAGTACTTC; d_gene: TRBD1; abundance: -; v_gene: TRBV7-9; j_gene: TRBJ2-5
CDR3aa: CASSTLEQYF; CDR3nt: TGTGCCAGCAGTACACTAGAGCAGTACTTC; d_gene: -; abundance: -; v_gene: TRBV28; j_gene: TRBJ2-7